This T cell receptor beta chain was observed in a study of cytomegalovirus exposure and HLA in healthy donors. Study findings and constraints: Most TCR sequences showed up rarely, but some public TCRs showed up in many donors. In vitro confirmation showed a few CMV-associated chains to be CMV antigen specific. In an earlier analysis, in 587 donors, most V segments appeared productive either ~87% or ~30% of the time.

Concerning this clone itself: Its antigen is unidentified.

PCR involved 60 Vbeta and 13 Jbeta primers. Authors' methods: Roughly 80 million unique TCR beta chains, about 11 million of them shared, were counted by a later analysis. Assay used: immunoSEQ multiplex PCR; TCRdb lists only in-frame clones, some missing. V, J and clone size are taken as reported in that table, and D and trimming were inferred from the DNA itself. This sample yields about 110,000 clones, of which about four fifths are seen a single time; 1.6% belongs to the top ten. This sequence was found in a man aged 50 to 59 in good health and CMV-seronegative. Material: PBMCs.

The CDR3 spells CASRPGGAVWETQYF. The DNA of the CDR3 is TGTGCCAGCAGGCCAGGGGGCGCGGTTTGGGAGACCCAGTACTTC. V usage is TRBV5-6 and J usage is TRBJ2-5, with 8 bases that match TRBD1. The CDR3 spans 15 residues. Germline trimming cut 5 bases from V and 5 bases from J; bases unmatched to any gene: 11. Germline CDR1 reads SGHDT; CDR2 reads YYEEEE. The full variable domain, its missing parts supplied by reference TRBV5-6 and TRBJ2-5, is DAGVTQSPTHLIKTRGQQVTLRCSPKSGHDTVSWYQQALGQGPQFIFQYYEEEERQRGNFPDRFSGHQFPNYSSELNVNALLLGDSALYLCASRPGGAVWETQYFGPGTRLLVL.